These T cell receptor beta chains were read from a single sample in a study of beta chain features in type 1 diabetes. The repertoire was sequenced with immunoSEQ multiplex PCR; TCRdb's copy has only in-frame clones and lacks some. The data hold 300,000 to 400,000 clones, with roughly 12% observed a single time. The specimen was naive CD4+ T cells from blood. These receptor sequences come from a man aged 18 to 35 in good health. Each CDR3 is given with its conserved first and last residue.

TRBJ2-5,TRBV5-8,CASSLGGVWKTQYF
TRBJ2-5,TRBV5-4,CASSPDQETQYF
TRBJ2-7,TRBV6-5,CASSLELYEQYF
TRBJ1-1,TRBV29-1,CSVDVGGLVAEAFF
TRBJ2-3,TRBV18,CASSPVRAGDTQYF
TRBJ1-2,TRBV5-1,CASSWGDSYGYTF
TRBJ2-3,TRBV5-1,CASSTTGADTQYF
TRBJ2-5,TRBV7-2,CASSLAQGGAGGTQYF
TRBJ2-1,TRBV29-1,CSVVRDRDSVEQFF
TRBJ2-7,TRBV5-1,CASSFEADTYEQYF
TRBJ1-1,TRBV30,CAIRRGAGTEAFF
TRBJ2-7,TRBV5-4,CASSYIGGGIVYEQYF
TRBJ1-2,TRBV27,CASSFRGFNYGYTF
TRBJ1-2,TRBV7-9,CASSLAGGAYGYTF
TRBJ1-1,TRBV7-2,CASSLARELNTEAFF
TRBJ2-1,TRBV15,CATSNDLISVIGGVEQFF
TRBJ2-4,TRBV5-6,CASSSGLALWGKNIQYF
TRBJ1-1,TRBV28,CASSPVRGGTEAFF
TRBJ1-1,TRBV25-1,CASSIRGDTEAFF
TRBJ2-7,TRBV27,CASSRTSGDSYEQYF
TRBJ2-7,TRBV2,CASKWVGGGYEQYF
TRBJ1-2,TRBV30,CAWSGLRTGTVGYTF
TRBJ2-5,TRBV15,CAITLGGAGETQYF
TRBJ2-7,TRBV6-4,CASSDLTGRMGYEQYF
TRBJ2-2,TRBV9,CASSPTRAGVRTGELFF
TRBJ2-2,TRBV14,CASSPRDGELFF
TRBJ2-2,TRBV7-2,CASSLELAGEGTGELFF
TRBJ2-5,TRBV9,CASSVGMQKGTNGQETQYF
TRBJ2-3,TRBV19,CASNPGQGFTDTQYF
TRBJ2-3,TRBV11-3,CASSSDGTSVDTQYF
TRBJ1-1,TRBV18,CASSQRGPRSDTEAFF
TRBJ2-7,TRBV28,CASRGQGAGYEQYF
TRBJ2-6,TRBV28,CASSFRQGVASGANVLTF
TRBJ1-2,TRBV6-5,CASSYSPAGVGYTF
TRBJ1-1,TRBV11-2,CASSPSGNTEAFF
TRBJ2-7,TRBV28,CASSLGQPYEQYF
TRBJ2-7,TRBV28,CASSAVFEQYF
TRBJ2-1,TRBV5-4,CASSLRQGSEQFF
TRBJ1-2,TRBV4-3,CASSPGQGKGYGYTF
TRBJ2-1,TRBV30,CAWSVPLAAILYNEQFF
TRBJ2-2,TRBV15,CATSRDPQPNTGELFF
TRBJ2-7,TRBV4-3,CASSQEFQNSYEQYF
TRBJ2-3,TRBV7-2,CASSLDKDTQYF
TRBJ2-4,TRBV13,CASSRTSEKNIQYF